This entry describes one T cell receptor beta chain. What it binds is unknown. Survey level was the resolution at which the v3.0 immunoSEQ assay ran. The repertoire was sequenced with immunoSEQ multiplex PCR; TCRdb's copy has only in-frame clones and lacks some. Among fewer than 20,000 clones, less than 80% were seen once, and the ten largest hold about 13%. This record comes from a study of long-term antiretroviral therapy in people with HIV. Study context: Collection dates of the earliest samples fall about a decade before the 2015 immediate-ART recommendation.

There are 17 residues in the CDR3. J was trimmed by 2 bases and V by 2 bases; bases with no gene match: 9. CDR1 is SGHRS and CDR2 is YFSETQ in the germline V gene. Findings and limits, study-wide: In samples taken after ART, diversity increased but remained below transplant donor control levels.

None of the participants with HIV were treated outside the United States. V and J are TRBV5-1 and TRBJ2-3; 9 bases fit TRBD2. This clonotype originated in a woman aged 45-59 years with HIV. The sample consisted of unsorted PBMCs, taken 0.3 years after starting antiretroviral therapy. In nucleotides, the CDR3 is TGCGCCAGCAGCTTATTCCGCGGGGGGGAATACACAGATACGCAGTATTTT. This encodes CASSLFRGGEYTDTQYF. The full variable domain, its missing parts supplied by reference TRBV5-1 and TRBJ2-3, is KAGVTQTPRYLIKTRGQQVTLSCSPISGHRSVSWYQQTPGQGLQFLFEYFSETQRNKGNFPGRFSGRQFSNSRSEMNVSTLELGDSALYLCASSLFRGGEYTDTQYFGPGTRLTVL.